This T cell receptor (beta chain) was found in a study of cytomegalovirus exposure and HLA in healthy donors. Findings of the study overall: CMV serostatus was the only recorded immune exposure for donors. The study labeled 180 or so TCR beta chains cytomegalovirus-associated. In a later analysis, at a false discovery rate of 0.05, 16,951 TCR beta sequences matched HLA alleles. TCR sequences were mostly rare, though some public TCRs occurred in many donors.

CDR3 length: 14 amino acids. V lost 3 bases and J lost 4; bases outside the gene matches: 4. CDR1 SGHAT and CDR2 FQNNGV come from the germline V gene. In regard to this clone: Its antigen is still unknown.

The PCR ran on 60 Vbeta and 13 Jbeta primers. Libraries were prepared by immunoSEQ multiplex PCR; TCRdb keeps only in-frame clonotypes and omits some of them. The table includes some 120,000 clones, 7% to 9.5% detected once. The clonotype originates from a woman aged 40-49 years in good health and CMV-seropositive. The gene calls are TRBV11-2 and TRBJ2-7, with 9 nucleotides matching TRBD1. The sample comprised PBMCs. The CDR3: CASSLGTGLYEQYF. The CDR3 DNA sequence: TGTGCCAGCAGCTTGGGGACAGGGTTATACGAGCAGTACTTC.